Below, 14 T cell receptor beta chains from the same sample are listed, as sequenced in a study of T cells in Graves' hyperthyroidism and ophthalmopathy. Amplified regions were TCR beta CDR3 sequences from RNA transcripts. First-round RT-PCR of the TCR CDR3 relied on the HTBI primer set. Each CDR3 protein gets one entry after TCRdb re-called the multiplex PCR reads with MiXCR. The sample lists roughly 290,000 distinct CDR3 sequences, roughly an eighth occurring once. The sample comprised blood. All receptors come from a middle-aged woman with Graves' hyperthyroidism.

Turning to this clonotype: Being one base from a much bigger clone, this may be a read error. The gene calls are TRBV5-1 and TRBJ1-4, with D hard to call. The CDR3 is made up of 14 amino acids. V was trimmed by 4 bases and J by 8 bases, leaving 15 bases between them. CDR1 is SGHRS, CDR2 YFSETQ, per germline. CDR3 DNA: TGCGCCAGCAGCCCGGGCAGGTTAGGGGAAAAACTGTTTTTT. Protein product: CASSPGRLGEKLFF.

V is TRBV14 and J is TRBJ2-7; TRBD2 is a possible D gene (6 bases). CDR1 is SGHDN, CDR2 FVKESK, per germline. V was shortened by 2 bases and J by 12 bases, with 17 bases between the two germline ends. The CDR3 runs to 13 residues. The CDR3, as DNA: TGTGCCAGCAGCCAATCCCTTGGGGGGAGGCTGTACTTC. This codes for CASSQSLGGRLYF.

A remark on this clonotype: This may come from a read error, since a much larger clone is one base off. The chain joins TRBV2 to TRBJ2-5; TRBD2 aligns across 10 bases. Germline V gives CDR1 SNHLY, CDR2 FYNNEI. This CDR3 comprises 15 residues. The CDR3 DNA follows: TGTGCCAGCAGTGGCAGCGGGAGGGCCGTTGAGACCCAGTGCTTC. Translating gives CASSGSGRAVETQCF.

There are many counts of this clonotype. This chain joins TRBV6-5 and TRBJ1-3; D remains unclear. The germline V gene has CDR1 MNHEY and CDR2 SVGAGI. This CDR3 is 14 amino acids long. Trimming took off 2 bases at V and 2 bases at J, with 7 bases between the two ends. CDR3 nucleotides: TGTGCCAGCAGTTACAGGCATGCTGGAAACACCATATATTTT. Translating it yields CASSYRHAGNTIYF.

For this clonotype: A read error is possible here, since a much larger clone lies one base away. V is TRBV5-1 and J is TRBJ2-3; 11 bases map to TRBD2. CDR1 is SGHRS and CDR2 is YFSETQ in the germline V gene. The CDR3 extends over 16 amino acids. The CDR3 region is CASSLELAGDVDTKYF. Here the CDR3 DNA reads TGCGCCAGCAGCTTGGAACTAGCGGGAGACGTCGATACGAAGTATTTT.

V and J are TRBV19 and TRBJ1-4; unclear D gene. The CDR3 runs to 12 residues. Looked up from germline, CDR1 is LNHDA and CDR2 is SQIVND (reference sequence). Between the trimmed V and J ends, which lost 8 bases and 4 bases, there was a span of 8 bases. DNA for the CDR3: TGTGCCAGTCACGACCTTAATGAAAAACTGTTTTTT. Translating it yields CASHDLNEKLFF. Full variable domain (missing parts from reference TRBV19 and TRBJ1-4): DGGITQSPKYLFRKEGQNVTLSCEQNLNHDAMYWYRQDPGQGLRLIYYSQIVNDFQKGDIAEGYSVSREKKESFPLTVTSAQKNPTAFYLCASHDLNEKLFFGSGTQLSVL.

V is TRBV6-4 and J is TRBJ2-3; TRBD2 might be the D (5 bases). V was cut by 6 bases and J by 3 bases, with 19 bases left in between. Germline values: CDR1 MRHNA, CDR2 SNTAGT. This CDR3 spans 16 amino acids. The CDR3 sequence: CASSGEAGDGTDTQYF. CDR3 in DNA: TGTGCCAGCAGCGGAGAGGCGGGCGATGGAACAGATACGCAGTATTTT.

The gene calls are TRBV19 and TRBJ1-2; TRBD1 matches 8 bases. The CDR3 length is 16 residues. CDR1 LNHDA and CDR2 SQIVND come from the germline V gene (reference sequence). Losses at the gene ends were 6 bases for V and 0 bases for J; bases not matched to a gene: 9. In nucleotides, the CDR3 is TGTGCCAGTAGACAGACAGGGGATAAAGCTAACTATGGCTACACCTTC. This sequence encodes CASRQTGDKANYGYTF.

This clonotype was picked up many times. The chain employs TRBV6-2 or TRBV6-3 and TRBJ1-2; D might be TRBD1 (5 bases). From germline, CDR1 is MNHEY and CDR2 SVGEGT. This CDR3 region has 12 residues. Trimming left V 3 bases short and J 12 bases short, with 14 bases between. The CDR3 nucleotides read TGTGCCAGCAGTTATCTCCCCGAGGGGCACACCTTC. This gives the protein CASSYLPEGHTF.

This clonotype has ten or more counts. The chain is built from TRBV3-1 and TRBJ2-1; weak D call: TRBD1 (6 bases). The CDR3 runs to 11 residues. The germline V gene encodes CDR1 LGHDT and CDR2 YNNKEL (reference sequence). Trimming left V 1 base short and J 14 bases short, with 9 bases between. CDR3 protein: CASSQGQGKFF. The CDR3 bases are TGTGCCAGCAGCCAAGGGCAGGGGAAGTTCTTC.

The chain combines TRBV10-3 with TRBJ1-2, with D uncertain. Trimming removed 7 bases from V and 4 bases from J, with 10 bases in between. This CDR3 has 12 residues. Germline values: CDR1 ENHRY, CDR2 SYGVKD. CDR3 DNA sequence: TGTGCCATCACCCCGGACGGCTATGGCTACACCTTC. This translates into CAITPDGYGYTF.

The table lists this clonotype with many counts. The rearrangement joins TRBV11-2 to TRBJ2-3, with D unclear. This CDR3 has 14 residues. Germline lookup yields CDR1 SGHAT and CDR2 FQNNGV. Trimming took off 1 base at V and 1 base at J, with 6 bases between the two ends. For the CDR3, the DNA is TGTGCCAGCAGCTTAGGAACGCGCACAGATACGCAGTATTTT. Protein: CASSLGTRTDTQYF.

Many counts were recorded for this clonotype. This chain connects TRBV7-9 to TRBJ1-4, with D perhaps TRBD1 (5 bases). V shed 4 bases and J shed 0 bases, with 21 bases lying between them. CDR3 length: 19 residues. Germline loops: CDR1 SEHNR, CDR2 FQNEAQ (reference sequence). CDR3 in amino acids: CASSSEDLWTLTTNEKLFF. The CDR3 DNA follows: TGTGCCAGCAGCTCGGAGGACCTATGGACACTCACAACTAATGAAAAACTGTTTTTT.

This clonotype was seen at least ten times. The rearrangement joins TRBV7-8 to TRBJ1-1; D uncertain. The germline V and J ends were trimmed by 8 bases and 4 bases, with 14 bases remaining between them. This CDR3 contains 13 residues. Germline loops: CDR1 SGHVS, CDR2 FQNEAQ. In DNA, the CDR3 is TGTGCCAGCTCAGTCGGGTATGCCACTGAAGCTTTCTTT. It codes for CASSVGYATEAFF.